The clone carrying this T cell receptor beta chain was counted between two and nine times. Its cognate antigen is unknown. cDNA synthesis used the whole RNA isolate, giving expressed TCRB sequences. Some clones are missing from TCRdb's copy, which holds only in-frame ones; the method was immunoSEQ multiplex PCR. The data hold about 160,000 clones, with roughly 8% observed a single time. This entry comes from a study of beta chain features in type 1 diabetes. Notes on the study in general: Moderate yet significant TCRB CDR3 shortening was seen in Type 1 diabetes patients in all four CD4+ subsets.

Sequenced material: central memory CD4+ T cells from blood. This sequence was found in a woman aged 18-35 years with type 1 diabetes.

CDR3 protein: CASSISRLSYEQYF. CDR3 sequence (DNA): TGTGCCAGTAGCATTTCCCGGTTATCCTACGAGCAGTACTTC. The chain couples TRBV19 to TRBJ2-7; D not resolved. Trimming pared 6 bases from V and 1 base from J, leaving 13 bases between. The length of the CDR3 is 14 residues. Germline V gene data show CDR1 as LNHDA and CDR2 as SQIVND (reference sequence).